This TCR beta chain came from a study of cytomegalovirus exposure and HLA in healthy donors. About the study: From HLA-typed donors, an early data release held roughly 80 million unique TCRs. The study's findings and limits: Most CMV-associated TCR beta chains appeared HLA-restricted in a later analysis. Reportedly, fewer N-insertions than the approximately 690-donor mean appeared in an Asian-associated ancestry cluster in a later analysis. Presence/absence comparisons presumed near-even sequencing depth among donors.

This clone came up a few times. What it binds is not known. It was with 60 Vbeta and 13 Jbeta primers that the PCR ran. Assay used: immunoSEQ multiplex PCR; TCRdb lists only in-frame clones, some missing. This sample has more than 110,000 clones; 78% occur once, and the top ten carry over 2.5%. The sequenced material came from PBMCs. This TCR was sampled from a male donor in good health and CMV-seronegative.

This CDR3 reads CASSARLAGGQETQYF. The CDR3 DNA reads TGTGCCAGCAGTGCTCGACTAGCGGGGGGACAAGAGACCCAGTACTTC. This chain uses TRBV6-1 with TRBJ2-5; TRBD2 agrees at 13 bases. This CDR3 contains 16 residues. With 4 bases clipped from V and 2 bases from J, the junction kept 4 bases outside the gene matches. Germline CDR1 reads MNHNS; CDR2 reads SASEGT.